This T cell receptor beta chain was documented in a study of regulatory T cells in long-lasting Graves disease (dated by TCRdb to the early 2020s). Turning to the overall study: In the newly diagnosed Graves' disease group, patients had been taking antithyroid drugs for less than 3 months. Patients with persistent Graves' disease were compared with patients with newly diagnosed Graves' disease using TCR sequencing and RNA sequencing of peripheral blood. The study was registered as a clinical trial and conducted in China. A total of approximately 35 samples underwent TCR sequencing: around 13 from persistent and about 20 from newly diagnosed Graves' disease patients. Findings and caveats that apply to the study as a whole: Because the primary lesion, thyroid tissue, could not be accessed, the study looked at peripheral blood alone. Sequencing and analysis were limited to the TCR beta chain. More public clonotypes were shared among persistent patients (more than 2,500) than among newly diagnosed patients (approximately 1,000). The small sample size was acknowledged by the authors as a limitation that may reduce accuracy. Persistent disease showed preferential use of TRBV28, TRBJ1-2 and TRBJ2-5, whereas newly diagnosed disease favored TRBV20-1 and TRBJ2-1. Persistent Graves' disease patients showed lower TCR Shannon entropy and fewer highly expanded clones than newly diagnosed patients, suggesting clonal expansion.

This clonotype occurred many times. Its antigen is not yet known. The record has no base qualities; no much larger clone is one base away. The library was obtained by multiplex PCR. Sequenced using an Illumina HiSeq 4000. TCR beta libraries were built with iRepertoire HTBI primers and Arm-PCR amplification of CDR3 regions. Gel purification was performed on PCR products prior to sequencing. The source study handled its data this way. Gene usage analysis of CDR3 amino acid clonotypes used the approximately 62 TRBV and some 15 TRBJ segments found across samples. Filtered high-quality paired reads were merged into contigs using COPE and FqMerger. BLAST was used to align contigs to IMGT TRBV, TRBD and TRBJ reference genes, with CDR3 defined following IMGT. Clonotypes above 0.1% frequency were classified as highly expanded clones. Shannon entropy was used to measure repertoire diversity, and the Gini coefficient was used to measure V-J evenness. Clonotypes shared by more than one individual were considered public. In TCRdb, the public reads were trimmed at Q25 with fastp and aligned with MiXCR, with productive beta chains retained. Each entry is one CDR3 protein sequence, shown with its most common DNA and genes. TCRdb's processing, not the authors', yielded these V and J calls. The sample includes approximately 230,000 distinct CDR3 sequences, with approximately 20% observed a single time. The top ten clonotypes cover about 20% of the sample.

The sample's time point label, in plain terms: newly diagnosed GD, antithyroid drugs for less than 3 months. For both TCR sequencing and RNA sequencing, RNA was extracted from PBMCs using TRIzol. The diagnosis of Graves' disease was made according to American Thyroid Association guidelines. Recruitment of patients was carried out at an endocrinology department in Xi'an, China. Each patient gave 8.5 to 9.5 milliliters of peripheral blood, collected in an EDTA anticoagulant tube. Ficoll Paque Plus density gradient separation was used to isolate PBMCs, and no additional T cell sorting was done. An Agilent 2100 Bioanalyzer and agarose gel were used to check RNA quality, while a NanoDrop 2000 measured RNA concentration. Taken from the germline V gene, the CDR1 and CDR2 loops are MDHEN and SYDVKM. From cysteine to phenylalanine, the CDR3 is 17 amino acids long. Solely the CDR3 DNA is kept, with 51 bases framed from the first base. At the junction V is shortened by 5 bases and J by 6 bases; bases outside the gene matches: 14.

This sequence was found in a female donor with Graves disease. The chain links TRBV28 with TRBJ2-2; 8 junctional bases match TRBD2. The sample was peripheral blood mononuclear cells (PBMCs), taken at new diagnosis, from a patient treated with antithyroid drugs. The CDR3 protein: CASSLPVAGGPAGELFF. The DNA sequence is as follows: TGTGCCAGCAGTCTCCCAGTTGCGGGGGGCCCGGCCGGGGAGCTGTTTTTT.